These T cell receptor beta chains were read from a single sample in a study of T cell responses to AZD1222 COVID-19 vaccine. The protocol was immunoSEQ multiplex PCR, while the TCRdb copy is restricted to in-frame clones and leaves out a portion. This table has approximately 190,000 clones, under 95% appearing once. The source was peripheral blood, collected 28 days after the second AZD1222 dose. Receptor source: an adult who received the AZD1222 COVID-19 vaccine. Each CDR3 is given with its conserved first and last residue. Fields, in order: J gene, CDR3 length, clone size, V gene, D gene, CDR3 protein, CDR3 DNA. A D gene is named only where the DNA matches it firmly. Part of the rows lack a size; the others show once, few, many or a class for expanded clones.

j_gene: TRBJ1-4
len: 15
abundance: once
v_gene: TRBV19
d_gene: TRBD1
CDR3aa: CASSIVQGASEKLFF
CDR3nt: TGTGCCAGTAGTATAGTCCAGGGGGCGAGTGAAAAACTGTTTTTT

j_gene: TRBJ1-2
len: 14
abundance: .
v_gene: TRBV19
d_gene: TRBD1
CDR3aa: CASKPGTGVYGYTF
CDR3nt: TGTGCCAGTAAACCCGGGACAGGGGTCTATGGCTACACCTTC

j_gene: TRBJ2-3
len: 15
abundance: .
v_gene: TRBV18
d_gene: .
CDR3aa: CASSPGDLSTDTQYF
CDR3nt: TGTGCCAGCTCACCGGGGGACCTCTCCACAGATACGCAGTATTTT

j_gene: TRBJ1-6
len: 15
abundance: .
v_gene: TRBV6-5
d_gene: TRBD1
CDR3aa: CASRSGTVSNSPLHF
CDR3nt: TGTGCCAGCAGGTCCGGGACAGTTAGTAATTCACCCCTCCACTTT

j_gene: TRBJ1-6
len: 12
abundance: .
v_gene: TRBV7-9
d_gene: .
CDR3aa: CASSRGGSPLHF
CDR3nt: TGTGCCAGCAGCCGGGGGGGTTCACCCCTCCACTTT

j_gene: TRBJ1-2
len: 19
abundance: .
v_gene: TRBV18
d_gene: .
CDR3aa: CASSPKDHSTGRSAYGYTF
CDR3nt: TGTGCCAGCTCACCTAAAGATCATTCTACAGGGAGGTCGGCCTATGGCTACACCTTC

j_gene: TRBJ2-6
len: 16
abundance: .
v_gene: TRBV6-5
d_gene: .
CDR3aa: CASSSRQSSGANVLTF
CDR3nt: TGTGCCAGCAGTTCCCGACAGTCCTCTGGGGCCAACGTCCTGACTTTC

j_gene: TRBJ1-2
len: 15
abundance: .
v_gene: TRBV20-1
d_gene: .
CDR3aa: CSASPPRQAGHGYTF
CDR3nt: TGCAGTGCTAGTCCACCCCGACAGGCCGGGCATGGCTACACCTTC

j_gene: TRBJ1-1
len: 13
abundance: .
v_gene: TRBV7-8
d_gene: .
CDR3aa: CASLPGQITEAFF
CDR3nt: TGTGCCAGCTTGCCAGGGCAGATCACTGAAGCTTTCTTT

j_gene: TRBJ2-1
len: 15
abundance: .
v_gene: TRBV18
d_gene: TRBD2
CDR3aa: CASSPGTSVNNEQFF
CDR3nt: TGTGCCAGCTCCCCCGGGACTAGCGTTAACAATGAGCAGTTCTTC

j_gene: TRBJ2-2
len: 15
abundance: .
v_gene: TRBV5-5
d_gene: .
CDR3aa: CASSLVAVNTGELFF
CDR3nt: TGTGCCAGCAGCTTGGTAGCGGTGAACACCGGGGAGCTGTTTTTT

j_gene: TRBJ2-1
len: 15
abundance: .
v_gene: TRBV7-2
d_gene: .
CDR3aa: CASSLDQGTYNEQFF
CDR3nt: TGTGCCAGCAGCTTAGACCAGGGGACCTACAATGAGCAGTTCTTC

j_gene: TRBJ1-1
len: 15
abundance: .
v_gene: TRBV7-2
d_gene: TRBD1
CDR3aa: CASSSPQGRDTEAFF
CDR3nt: TGTGCCAGCAGCTCTCCACAGGGGAGGGATACTGAAGCTTTCTTT

j_gene: TRBJ1-3
len: 14
abundance: .
v_gene: TRBV28
d_gene: TRBD1
CDR3aa: CASSPGTAGNTIYF
CDR3nt: TGTGCCAGCAGTCCTGGGACAGCTGGAAACACCATATATTTT

j_gene: TRBJ1-2
len: 15
abundance: .
v_gene: TRBV14
d_gene: TRBD1
CDR3aa: CASSQTGQGSYGYTF
CDR3nt: TGTGCCAGCAGCCAAACTGGACAGGGTTCCTATGGCTACACCTTC

j_gene: TRBJ1-1
len: 14
abundance: .
v_gene: TRBV5-1
d_gene: .
CDR3aa: CASTGLKVNTEAFF
CDR3nt: TGCGCCAGCACAGGGTTGAAGGTGAACACTGAAGCTTTCTTT